This T cell receptor beta chain originates from a study of post-analysis software for immune sequencing data. Findings and caveats of the study: Patients had higher frequencies than controls of roughly 5 TRBV segments, including TRBV5-6, TRBV5-1 and TRBV20-1. Patients with multiple sclerosis recorded significantly lower normalized Chao1 diversity than controls, the study found. The authors found that F measure strongly co-clustered same-batch samples.

Unique molecular identifiers had been added to the TCR beta cDNA libraries. Each CDR3 protein gets one entry after TCRdb re-called the PCR reads with MiXCR. The data contain some 690,000 distinct CDR3 sequences, approximately 59% of them singletons. Comment on this clonotype: Its target is unknown.

Trimming removed 6 bases at V and 6 bases at J, with 15 bases between. This CDR3 has 15 residues. Germline V gives CDR1 SNHLY, CDR2 FYNNEI. Input material: blood. The chain links TRBV2 to TRBJ1-6, with D possibly being TRBD1 (6 bases). The source of this sequence is a girl aged 2-10 years with multiple sclerosis. In DNA form, the CDR3 reads TGTGCCAGCAGGGGGGGGGCCGACCTTAATTCACCCCTCCACTTT. Encoded protein: CASRGGADLNSPLHF.